The 7 T cell receptor beta chains below come from one sample, sequenced in a study of blood T cell repertoires in COVID-19. The repertoire was sequenced with immunoSEQ multiplex PCR; TCRdb's copy has only in-frame clones and lacks some. The profile shows approximately 200,000 clones, 84% of them singletons. Sequenced: peripheral blood. The receptors originated from a woman aged 80 or over with COVID-19, enrolled during active disease.

This clone was picked up one time. The V gene is TRBV5-6, the J gene TRBJ1-2, with 9 bases identical to TRBD1. The CDR3 sequence is 14 residues long. The V segment lost 4 bases and the J segment 3 bases; nucleotides outside the gene matches: 4. Germline V gene data show CDR1 as SGHDT and CDR2 as YYEEEE. The CDR3 DNA sequence: TGTGCCAGCAGCCCGACAGGGGGAGACTATGGCTACACCTTC. Translation: CASSPTGGDYGYTF.

The rearrangement uses TRBV28 and TRBJ2-7; 11 nucleotides align to TRBD2. Germline V lookup: CDR1 MDHEN, CDR2 SYDVKM. The CDR3 runs to 14 residues. The ends lost 8 bases at V and 2 bases at J; junction bases unmatched: 5. CDR3 region: CASLLSGGAYEQYF. The CDR3 DNA follows: TGTGCCAGCCTCCTTAGCGGGGGGGCCTACGAGCAGTACTTC. Based on the CDR3 plus reference TRBV28 and TRBJ2-7, the full variable domain is DVKVTQSSRYLVKRTGEKVFLECVQDMDHENMFWYRQDPGLGLRLIYFSYDVKMKEKGDIPEGYSVSREKKERFSLILESASTNQTSMYLCASLLSGGAYEQYFGPGTRLTVT.

This clone came up once. The rearrangement uses TRBV7-2 and TRBJ2-2, with D possibly TRBD1 on 6 matching bases. Germline CDR1 SGHTA, CDR2 FQGNSA. V gave up 5 bases and J gave up 1 base, with 11 bases separating them. CDR3 length: 15 residues. The CDR3 DNA follows: TGTGCCAGCAGCAGAGGGGGACAGAACACCGGGGAGCTGTTTTTT. It encodes CASSRGGQNTGELFF.

Only one count was recorded for this clone. The V and J genes are TRBV5-1 and TRBJ2-2, with TRBD1 matching over 10 bases. V lost 4 bases to trimming and J lost 3 bases; unmatched junction nucleotides: 3. Looked up from germline, CDR1 is SGHRS and CDR2 is YFSETQ. The CDR3 runs 15 residues. CDR3 region: CASSLGTGDTGELFF. For the CDR3, the DNA is TGCGCCAGCAGCCTCGGGACAGGGGACACCGGGGAGCTGTTTTTT. Using reference TRBV5-1 and TRBJ2-2 for the parts outside the CDR3, the full variable domain is KAGVTQTPRYLIKTRGQQVTLSCSPISGHRSVSWYQQTPGQGLQFLFEYFSETQRNKGNFPGRFSGRQFSNSRSEMNVSTLELGDSALYLCASSLGTGDTGELFFGEGSRLTVL.

V is TRBV4-1 and J is TRBJ1-6; D unresolved. Trimming pared 1 base from V and 13 bases from J, leaving 17 bases between. In germline, CDR1 is MGHRA, CDR2 YSYEKL. CDR3 size: 15 residues. The CDR3 protein is CASSQAVLNLIPLHF. Written as DNA, the CDR3 is TGCGCCAGCAGCCAAGCGGTTCTTAATTTAATTCCCCTCCACTTT.

This clone was seen more than once but under ten times. V is TRBV5-1 and J is TRBJ2-7; 10 positions agree with TRBD2. The CDR3 extends over 15 amino acids. CDR1 SGHRS and CDR2 YFSETQ come from the germline V gene. V lost 5 bases to trimming and J lost 6 bases; unmatched junction nucleotides: 11. The CDR3 DNA is TGCGCCAGCAGACCCCCTAGCGGGGGTCTTTTCGAGCAGTACTTC. This sequence encodes CASRPPSGGLFEQYF.

This clone has a single count. CDR3 amino acids: CSVRDLNTEAFF. CDR3 coding DNA: TGCAGCGTTAGAGATTTGAACACTGAAGCTTTCTTT. V gene TRBV29-1 combines with J gene TRBJ1-1, with no clear D. V lost 5 bases and J 0 bases, leaving 7 bases between the germline ends. The CDR3 has 12 amino acids. Germline-derived CDR1 and CDR2 are SQVTM and ANQGSEA.